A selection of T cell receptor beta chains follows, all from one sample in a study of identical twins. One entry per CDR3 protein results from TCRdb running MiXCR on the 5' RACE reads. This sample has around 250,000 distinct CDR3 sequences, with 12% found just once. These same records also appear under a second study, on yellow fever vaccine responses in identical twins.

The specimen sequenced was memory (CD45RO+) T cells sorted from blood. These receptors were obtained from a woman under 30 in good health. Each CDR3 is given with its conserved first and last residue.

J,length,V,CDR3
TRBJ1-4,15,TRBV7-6,CASSLAGQNNEKLFF
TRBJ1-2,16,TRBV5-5,CASSSLTGQKGYGYTF
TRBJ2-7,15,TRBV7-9,CASSLERAQTYEQYF
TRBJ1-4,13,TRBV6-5,CASSYSKGEKLFF
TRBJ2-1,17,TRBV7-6,CASSPHHRDPVYNEQFF
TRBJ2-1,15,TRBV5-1,CASSQGLAVYNEQFF
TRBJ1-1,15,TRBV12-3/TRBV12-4,CASSPRQGGRTEAFF
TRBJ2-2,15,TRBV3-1,CASSRWTGSTGELFF
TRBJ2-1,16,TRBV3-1,CASSQGMTDSYNEQFF
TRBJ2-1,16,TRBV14,CASSPMAGDSQYEQFF
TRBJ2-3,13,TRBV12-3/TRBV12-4,CASSGGPADTQYF
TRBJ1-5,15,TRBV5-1,CASSRTGTADQPQHF
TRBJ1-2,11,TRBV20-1,CSAEGRGGYTF
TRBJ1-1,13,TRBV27,CASSVRGGTEAFF
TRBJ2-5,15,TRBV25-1,CASSEYRGVEETQYF
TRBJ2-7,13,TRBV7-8,CASRAGGAYEQYF
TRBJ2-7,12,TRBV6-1,CASSEAEYEQYF
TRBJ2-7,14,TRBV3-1,CASSQTGTSYEQYF
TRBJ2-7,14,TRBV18,CASSGTGGLGEQYF
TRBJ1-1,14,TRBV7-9,CASSPDRVGTEAFF
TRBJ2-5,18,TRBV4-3,CASSQAVPGLAGGETQYF
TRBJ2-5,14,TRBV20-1,CSARRGGSPETQYF
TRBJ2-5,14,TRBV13,CASSSQTAQETQYF
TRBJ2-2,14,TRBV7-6,CASSLGTGTGELFF
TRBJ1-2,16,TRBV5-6,CASSLDGSGELYGYTF
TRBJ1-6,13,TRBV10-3,CASATGGGSPLHF
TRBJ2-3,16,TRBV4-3,CASSRRLAPSTDTQYF
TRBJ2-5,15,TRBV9,CASSPHQGSGTTQYF